The next 25 T cell receptor beta chains were all read from a single sample in a study of neoadjuvant anti-PD-1 for oral cavity cancer. Sequencing was performed with immunoSEQ multiplex PCR; in TCRdb, only in-frame clones are kept and a portion is missing. The sample carries approximately 83,000 clones, approximately 80% recorded once. The sequenced sample was PBMCs, obtained before nivolumab (anti-PD-1) treatment. Receptors originate from a person between 40 and 85 years old with oral cavity squamous cell carcinoma.

This clone appeared a single time. The chain recombines TRBV19 with TRBJ2-4; TRBD2 matches at 7 bases. V was clipped by 6 bases and J by 3 bases; unmatched bases: 8. Germline assignment: CDR1 LNHDA and CDR2 SQIVND (reference sequence). This CDR3 comprises 15 residues. CDR3 amino acids: CASSYPASGKNIQYF. The CDR3 DNA reads as TGTGCCAGTAGCTATCCCGCTAGCGGCAAAAACATTCAGTACTTC.

The chain recombines TRBV13 with TRBJ2-7, with TRBD2 matching 7 bases. This CDR3 region has 14 residues. Looked up from germline, CDR1 is PRHDT and CDR2 is FYEKMQ (reference sequence). The V and J ends lost 5 bases and 7 bases, in that order; junction bases with no gene match: 11. Written as DNA, the CDR3 is TGTGCCAGCAGCCTGCTAGCGGAACGGAAAGAGCAGTACTTC. Protein sequence: CASSLLAERKEQYF.

The gene calls are TRBV9 and TRBJ2-3; 7 bases fit TRBD2. The V segment lost 6 bases and the J segment 4 bases; nucleotides outside the gene matches: 14. The germline V gene has CDR1 SGDLS and CDR2 YYNGEE. The CDR3 spans 16 residues. In DNA, the CDR3 is TGTGCCAGCACCCTCGCTAGCGGTGGTCAGGCAGATACGCAGTATTTT. Its translation: CASTLASGGQADTQYF.

The chain combines TRBV11-2 with TRBJ2-3; TRBD2 matches at 10 bases. Looked up from germline, CDR1 is SGHAT and CDR2 is FQNNGV. Losses at the gene ends were 3 bases for V and 4 bases for J; bases not matched to a gene: 13. The CDR3 contains 18 residues. The CDR3 DNA is TGTGCCAGCAGCTTTTCGCGGGGGGAGCGGGAGGGATCAGATACGCAGTATTTT. Its translation: CASSFSRGEREGSDTQYF.

This clone is a singleton in its sample. This chain connects TRBV29-1 to TRBJ2-3, with D maybe TRBD1 (5 bases). The CDR3 length is 14 residues. Germline V gives CDR1 SQVTM, CDR2 ANQGSEA. V lost 3 bases and J 3 bases, leaving 13 bases between the germline ends. The CDR3 sequence: CSVDLKGSTDTQYF. The CDR3 region has the DNA TGCAGCGTTGATTTGAAGGGGTCGACAGATACGCAGTATTTT.

This clone appeared once. The DNA of the CDR3 is TGTGCCAGCAGCCCCAGGGGGGGGAATGAGCAGTTCTTC. Its protein product is CASSPRGGNEQFF. The chain recombines TRBV5-6 with TRBJ2-1; the D call may be TRBD1 or TRBD2 (7 bases each). This CDR3 region has 13 residues. Germline assignment: CDR1 SGHDT and CDR2 YYEEEE. Trimming removed 4 bases at V and 7 bases at J, with 12 bases between.

The rearrangement joins TRBV2 to TRBJ2-1; 10 bases are a match to TRBD2. The ends lost 4 bases at V and 0 bases at J; junction bases unmatched: 3. Germline loops: CDR1 SNHLY, CDR2 FYNNEI. CDR3 length equals 16 residues. CDR3 sequence (DNA): TGTGCCAGCAGTGGGCCTAGCGGGAGCTCCTACAATGAGCAGTTCTTC. Its translation: CASSGPSGSSYNEQFF.

This clone was counted a few times. The chain joins TRBV7-9 to TRBJ1-1; D might be TRBD1 (6 bases). The germline CDR1 and CDR2 sequences are SEHNR and FQNEAQ (reference sequence). The CDR3 consists of 14 residues. V was pared by 4 bases and J by 0 bases, with 9 bases between. This chain's CDR3 is CASSYGQLNTEAFF. Written as DNA, the CDR3 is TGTGCCAGCAGCTATGGACAGCTGAACACTGAAGCTTTCTTT.

The CDR3 DNA is TGTGCCAGCACTCAGGGGACTGGAAACACCATATATTTT. This codes for CASTQGTGNTIYF. The rearrangement uses TRBV6-1 and TRBJ1-3, with a possible D match to TRBD1 (6 bases). Germline CDR1 reads MNHNS; CDR2 reads SASEGT. The CDR3 loop spans 13 amino acids. V lost 7 bases, J lost 2 bases, and 9 bases lay in between.

V usage is TRBV12-5 and J usage is TRBJ2-7, with 10 bases that match TRBD1. The CDR3 is 16 amino acids. With V trimmed by 5 bases and J by 6 bases, 13 bases remained unmatched. The germline CDR1 and CDR2 sequences are LGHNT and FRNRAP. CDR3 DNA sequence: TGTGCTAGTGGTATGCTGACGGGACAGGGGAGGAGCGAGCAGTACTTC. Protein product: CASGMLTGQGRSEQYF.

The rearrangement joins TRBV2 to TRBJ2-7, with 8 positions matching TRBD1. The CDR3 extends over 12 amino acids. Per the germline V gene, CDR1 is SNHLY and CDR2 is FYNNEI. V shed 11 bases, J shed 3 bases, and the junction held 6 bases outside the gene matches. In DNA form, the CDR3 reads TGTGCCGGCGGACAGGGCCTCTACGAGCAGTACTTC. Translating gives CAGGQGLYEQYF.

The rearrangement links TRBV6-1 to TRBJ2-7; 11 bases are a match to TRBD2. Germline CDR1 MNHNS, CDR2 SASEGT. V trimming: 3 bases; J trimming: 4 bases; junction bases outside the gene matches: 2. The CDR3 consists of 14 residues. This CDR3 reads CASSDGTSGYEQYF. CDR3 in DNA: TGTGCCAGCAGTGACGGGACTAGCGGATACGAGCAGTACTTC.

The CDR3 DNA sequence: TGTGCCAGCAGCTTCTCCGGACAGATCTCTGGAAACACCATATATTTT. It yields the protein CASSFSGQISGNTIYF. This chain uses TRBV9 with TRBJ1-3; weak D call: TRBD1 (6 bases). CDR3 length: 16 amino acids. V was trimmed by 4 bases and J by 0 bases, leaving 14 bases between them. Germline loops: CDR1 SGDLS, CDR2 YYNGEE.

J is TRBJ1-2 and V is TRBV6-1; no firm D call. Germline V gives CDR1 MNHNS, CDR2 SASEGT. CDR3 length: 16 amino acids. Trimming took off 3 bases at V and 1 base at J, with 15 bases between the two ends. This CDR3 reads CASSDATGPFNYGYTF. CDR3 nucleotides: TGTGCCAGCAGTGACGCCACCGGGCCCTTTAACTATGGCTACACCTTC.

The V and J genes are TRBV5-1 and TRBJ2-2; 12 positions agree with TRBD2. After removal of 1 base from V and 6 bases from J, the junction contained 7 bases not matched to a gene. This CDR3 contains 17 residues. The germline CDR1 and CDR2 sequences are SGHRS and YFSETQ. Written as DNA, the CDR3 is TGCGCCAGCAGCTTGAATCGGGGACTAGCGGGCCCCGGGGAGCTGTTTTTT. Translated, it gives CASSLNRGLAGPGELFF.

The V and J genes are TRBV11-2 and TRBJ2-6, with 8 bases aligning to TRBD1. CDR3 size: 19 residues. The germline V gene encodes CDR1 SGHAT and CDR2 FQNNGV. V lost 5 bases and J lost 0; bases outside the gene matches: 12. The CDR3 bases are TGTGCCAGCAGCCGAGGACAGGGTAGGCCCCTCTCTGGGGCCAACGTCCTGACTTTC. It specifies CASSRGQGRPLSGANVLTF. Supplemented by reference TRBV11-2 and TRBJ2-6, the full variable domain reads EAGVAQSPRYKIIEKRQSVAFWCNPISGHATLYWYQQILGQGPKLLIQFQNNGVVDDSQLPKDRFSAERLKGVDSTLKIQPAKLEDSAVYLCASSRGQGRPLSGANVLTFGAGSRLTVL.

Relative to its sample, this clone is medium-sized. The rearrangement links TRBV9 to TRBJ2-2; D is unclear. This CDR3 is built from 11 residues. Trimming shortened V by 0 bases and J by 6 bases, and 0 bases separated the two germline ends. CDR1 SGDLS and CDR2 YYNGEE come from the germline V gene. This CDR3 is CASSVAGELFF. In DNA, the CDR3 is TGTGCCAGCAGCGTAGCCGGGGAGCTGTTTTTT.

As to this clone: The junction and the germline gene differ at one end; a read error may be behind it. The chain links TRBV10-3 to TRBJ1-4; D gene unclear. The CDR3 has 14 amino acids. In germline, CDR1 is ENHRY, CDR2 SYGVKD. In DNA form, the CDR3 reads TGTGCCATCAGTGAGTCGACAACAAATGAAAAACTGTTTTTT. This sequence encodes CAISESTTNEKLFF.

The V and J genes are TRBV19 and TRBJ2-4; TRBD1 or TRBD2 may be the D gene (6 bases each). The V and J ends lost 6 bases and 6 bases respectively, with 15 bases between them. The CDR3 is 14 residues long. In germline, CDR1 is LNHDA, CDR2 SQIVND (reference sequence). The DNA of the CDR3 is TGTGCCAGTAGGACTAGTGGGGGGCCAAACATTCAGTACTTC. This codes for CASRTSGGPNIQYF. Variable domain in full (rest from reference TRBV19 and TRBJ2-4): DGGITQSPKYLFRKEGQNVTLSCEQNLNHDAMYWYRQDPGQGLRLIYYSQIVNDFQKGDIAEGYSVSREKKESFPLTVTSAQKNPTAFYLCASRTSGGPNIQYFGAGTRLSVL.

This chain links TRBV10-3 with TRBJ1-1; TRBD1 matches at 8 bases. V shed 5 bases, J shed 3 bases, and the junction held 5 bases outside the gene matches. CDR1 is ENHRY and CDR2 is SYGVKD in the germline V gene. CDR3 size: 14 residues. The CDR3 spells CAISKQGVDTEAFF. The CDR3, as DNA: TGTGCCATCAGTAAACAGGGGGTTGACACTGAAGCTTTCTTT.

The sample holds a few counts of this clone. The V and J genes are TRBV19 and TRBJ1-2; 10 bases map to TRBD1. Germline-derived CDR1 and CDR2 are LNHDA and SQIVND (reference sequence). There are 15 residues in the CDR3. With 6 bases clipped from V and 7 bases from J, the junction kept 11 bases outside the gene matches. CDR3 in amino acids: CASSVTTGGASGYTF. For the CDR3, the DNA is TGTGCCAGTAGCGTTACGACAGGGGGCGCTTCTGGCTACACCTTC.

This clone was seen only a few times. The rearrangement uses TRBV13 and TRBJ1-1; no clear D gene. Trimming took off 1 base at V and 2 bases at J, with 8 bases between the two ends. The CDR3 covers 14 residues. Germline V gives CDR1 PRHDT, CDR2 FYEKMQ (reference sequence). The CDR3 nucleotides are TGTGCCAGCAGCTTAGTGGGCAGTAACACTGAAGCTTTCTTT. Encoded protein: CASSLVGSNTEAFF.

The rearrangement links TRBV5-1 to TRBJ1-1, with 12 nucleotides matching TRBD1. Trimming cost V 0 bases and J 10 bases; bases outside gene matches: 10. The CDR3 loop spans 16 amino acids. Germline lookup yields CDR1 SGHRS and CDR2 YFSETQ. The CDR3, as DNA: TGCGCCAGCAGCTTGGAATGGGACAGGGGGCCGGTGGGAGCTTTCTTT. As protein: CASSLEWDRGPVGAFF.

This clone was picked up a small number of times. This sequence joins TRBV10-1 and TRBJ2-7, with TRBD2 as a possible D gene (6 bases). The ends were cut back, 5 bases at V and 0 bases at J, with 11 bases in the middle. Germline V gene lookup returns CDR1 WNHNN and CDR2 SYGVQD (reference sequence). The CDR3 runs 14 residues. The CDR3 region is CASSRDLSSYEQYF. Written as DNA, the CDR3 is TGCGCCAGCAGTAGGGACTTAAGCTCCTACGAGCAGTACTTC.

This sequence joins TRBV2 and TRBJ1-4; D might be TRBD1 (6 bases). Trimming cost V 6 bases and J 6 bases, with 17 bases left between them. The CDR3 totals 15 residues. Germline loops: CDR1 SNHLY, CDR2 FYNNEI. The CDR3 nucleotides read TGTGCCAGCAGCTCTGATCAGGGGAAATATGAAAAACTGTTTTTT. It specifies CASSSDQGKYEKLFF. Using reference TRBV2 and TRBJ1-4 for the parts outside the CDR3, the full variable domain is EPEVTQTPSHQVTQMGQEVILRCVPISNHLYFYWYRQILGQKVEFLVSFYNNEISEKSEIFDDQFSVERPDGSNFTLKIRSTKLEDSAMYFCASSSDQGKYEKLFFGSGTQLSVL.